The clone carrying this TCR beta chain has just a few counts. The data were obtained in a study of blood T cells in healthy people across ages. It was with a sample-barcoded 5' primer and a J-beta primer mix that a second PCR of about 7 to 12 cycles was run. TCRdb re-called the 5' RACE reads through MiXCR, storing one row per CDR3 protein. The table records 600,000 or so distinct CDR3 sequences, about 21% of them present only once. CDR3 length: 16 amino acids. V lost 0 bases and J lost 0, with 9 bases in between. CDR1 SGHKS and CDR2 YYEKEE come from the germline V gene (reference sequence). Sequencing used blood. This chain connects TRBV5-5 to TRBJ1-4; no firm D call. The clonotype was recovered from a man in his 70s in good health. The CDR3 nucleotides are TGTGCCAGCAGCTTGGACAGACCCGCAACTAATGAAAAACTGTTTTTT. Residues: CASSLDRPATNEKLFF.